These T cell receptor beta chains were read from a single sample in a study of cytomegalovirus exposure and HLA in healthy donors. TCRdb's table, derived via immunoSEQ multiplex PCR, lists solely in-frame clones and lacks some. The table includes 150,000 to 200,000 clones, about 69% detected once. The sample taken for sequencing was PBMCs. Receptor source: a human donor in good health. CDR3s include the opening cysteine and the closing phenylalanine or tryptophan. The order of the fields is CDR3 length, clone size, D gene, V gene, J gene, CDR3 protein, CDR3 DNA. D genes are given only for firm matches. The size of a clone is reported for some rows only, either as once, few or many, or as a class for expanded clones.

14	once	TRBD2	TRBV6-5	TRBJ2-7	CASSRVAGGYEAYF	TGTGCCAGCAGCCGCGTAGCGGGGGGTTACGAAGCGTACTTC
12	-	-	TRBV29-1	TRBJ2-5	CSTRGIQETQYF	TGCAGCACAAGGGGGATCCAAGAGACCCAGTACTTC
15	-	TRBD1	TRBV11-2	TRBJ1-3	CASSLPGGTGNTIYF	TGTGCCAGCAGCTTACCAGGGGGCACTGGAAACACCATATATTTT
14	-	-	TRBV4-1	TRBJ1-1	CASSQVSMNTEAFF	TGCGCCAGCAGCCAAGTGAGCATGAACACTGAAGCTTTCTTT
15	-	-	TRBV4-1	TRBJ2-1	CASSQVGGSFHEQFF	TGCGCCAGCAGCCAAGTCGGGGGTTCCTTTCATGAGCAGTTCTTC
17	-	-	TRBV4-2	TRBJ1-3	CASSQEFQIFSGNTIYF	TGTGCCAGCAGCCAAGAGTTTCAAATTTTCTCTGGAAACACCATATATTTT
16	once	-	TRBV5-1	TRBJ2-7	CASSSAPGQGSYEQYF	TGCGCCAGCAGCTCGGCCCCTGGGCAGGGAAGCTACGAGCAGTACTTC
13	few	TRBD1	TRBV29-1	TRBJ1-2	CSVGGTGIFGYTF	TGCAGCGTTGGCGGGACAGGGATTTTCGGCTACACCTTC
13	few	-	TRBV28	TRBJ1-2	CASRTEGFNGYTF	TGTGCCAGCAGGACTGAGGGTTTCAATGGCTACACCTTC
15	-	TRBD1	TRBV6-6	TRBJ1-5	CASRESRTGAQPQHF	TGTGCCAGCCGAGAATCCCGGACAGGGGCACAGCCCCAGCATTTT
19	-	TRBD1	TRBV7-3	TRBJ2-3	CASSLTPGTGLSSTDTQYF	TGTGCCAGCAGCTTAACTCCCGGGACAGGCCTTTCTAGCACAGATACGCAGTATTTT
17	-	-	TRBV7-6	TRBJ1-2	CASSSPSQAPGDDGYTF	TGTGCCAGCAGCTCCCCGTCGCAGGCCCCCGGGGATGATGGCTACACCTTC
14	few	TRBD1	TRBV2	TRBJ1-4	CASSATGGGEKLFF	TGTGCCAGCAGTGCAACAGGGGGCGGTGAAAAACTGTTTTTT
16	few	TRBD2	TRBV11-3	TRBJ2-2	CASSLLPSGSTGELFF	TGTGCCAGCAGCTTATTACCTAGCGGGTCCACCGGGGAGCTGTTTTTT
15	-	TRBD1	TRBV9	TRBJ1-1	CASSAGGTVNTEAFF	TGTGCCAGCAGCGCAGGGGGGACAGTGAACACTGAAGCTTTCTTT
15	-	TRBD2	TRBV9	TRBJ2-1	CASSVERGSYNEQFF	TGTGCCAGCAGCGTAGAGCGGGGTTCCTACAATGAGCAGTTCTTC
14	-	TRBD1	TRBV9	TRBJ1-6	CASSIETGETPLHF	TGTGCCAGCAGCATAGAGACAGGGGAGACACCCCTCCACTTT
14	-	-	TRBV19	TRBJ1-5	CASSTLDLDQPQHF	TGTGCCAGTAGTACTCTAGACCTTGATCAGCCCCAGCATTTT
12	few	-	TRBV10-1	TRBJ1-1	CASSWNSTEAFF	TGCGCCAGCAGTTGGAACAGTACTGAAGCTTTCTTT
11	-	TRBD1	TRBV6-1	TRBJ1-2	CASSVGQVHTF	TGTGCCAGCAGCGTGGGACAGGTCCACACCTTC
15	-	-	TRBV7-2	TRBJ2-7	CASSRRPESTYEQYF	TGTGCCAGCAGCCGAAGACCGGAGAGCACCTACGAGCAGTACTTC
14	-	TRBD1	TRBV29-1	TRBJ2-3	CSTRTGGSQDTQYF	TGCAGCACTAGGACAGGGGGTTCGCAAGATACGCAGTATTTT
14	-	-	TRBV30	TRBJ1-2	CAWSLIGGAYGYTF	TGTGCCTGGAGCCTCATCGGAGGGGCTTATGGCTACACCTTC
14	-	-	TRBV30	TRBJ1-2	CAWSVGGRSYGYTF	TGTGCCTGGAGTGTGGGGGGAAGGAGCTATGGCTACACCTTC